A single sample gave rise to the 15 T cell receptor beta chains below, sequenced in a study of tumor-infiltrating lymphocytes in primary liver carcinoma. Total RNA (roughly 550 ng) served as template for TCR beta cDNA synthesis primed by a constant-region primer. A slightly modified ARM-PCR protocol with three nested multiplex PCR rounds produced these TCR beta libraries. Investigators reported that the first two PCR rounds, at 10 cycles each, used TRBV1-TRBV30 forward primers with a C-beta reverse primer. TCRdb processed the multiplex PCR reads anew with MiXCR; each CDR3 protein has one entry. The sample lists approximately 110,000 distinct CDR3 sequences, approximately 64% occurring once. Investigators took RNA and DNA out together from 20-30 mg of unsorted bulk tissue. The material sequenced was liver tumor tissue from sampling region 3. Subset given: tumor region T3, left-lateral pole. The receptor source for this set is a woman aged 60-70 years with primary liver carcinoma and hepatitis B virus infection.

This clonotype was counted ten times or more. This chain joins TRBV30 and TRBJ2-1, with D perhaps TRBD2 (5 bases). The CDR3 has 13 residues. V shed 2 bases and J shed 9 bases, with 14 bases lying between them. Per the germline V gene, CDR1 is GTSNPN and CDR2 is SVGIG (reference sequence). CDR3 nucleotides: TGTGCCTGGAGTCCGACTACTAGAGGTGAGCAGTTCTTC. It encodes CAWSPTTRGEQFF.

As regards this clonotype: A clone one base away is much larger, so this may be a read error. The CDR3: CASSMPGLEAHEQYF. Written as DNA, the CDR3 is TGTGCCAGCAGCATGCCGGGACTAGAGGCCCACGAGCAGTACTTC. V usage is TRBV5-4 and J usage is TRBJ2-7; 8 bases line up with TRBD2. J lost 5 bases, V lost 4 bases, and 11 bases had no gene match. Germline V CDR1 and CDR2: SGHNT, YYREEE (reference sequence). The CDR3 runs to 15 residues.

This clonotype was observed at least ten times. The rearrangement uses TRBV5-6 and TRBJ2-7; weak D call: TRBD2 (6 bases). Between the trimmed V and J ends, which lost 0 bases and 3 bases, there was a span of 13 bases. Germline CDR1 is SGHDT and CDR2 is YYEEEE. There are 15 residues in the CDR3. The CDR3 is CASSLGMGGSYEQYF. The CDR3 DNA sequence: TGTGCCAGCAGCTTGGGGATGGGGGGAAGCTACGAGCAGTACTTC.

To note about this clonotype: A junction boundary mismatches the germline segment, possibly from a read error. The CDR3 coding sequence is TGTGTCAGCAGCGGCTCTGGGGCCAACGTCCTGACTTTC. Amino acids: CVSSGSGANVLTF. The rearrangement uses TRBV12-3 or TRBV12-4 and TRBJ2-6; possibly TRBD2 for D (5 bases). The CDR3 is made up of 13 amino acids.

Comment on this clonotype: At one end, the junction sequence differs from germline, possibly due to a read error. The CDR3 DNA is TGTACCAGTAGCCCAGGGGGGTCAAGGGGGTACGAGCAGTACTTC. As protein: CTSSPGGSRGYEQYF. The chain couples TRBV11-2 to TRBJ2-7, with a weak D call TRBD1 (7 bases). This CDR3 region has 15 residues. Germline V gives CDR1 SGHAT, CDR2 FQNNGV.

This clonotype has just one count. J is TRBJ2-7 and V is TRBV6-5, with a tentative D call TRBD2 (7 bases). CDR1 and CDR2 from the germline V gene are MNHEY and SVGAGI. V gave up 9 bases and J gave up 6 bases, with 15 bases separating them. The CDR3 has 12 amino acids. The CDR3 sequence is CASRGGACEQYF. The CDR3 nucleotides read TGTGCCAGTAGGGGGGGAGCCTGCGAGCAGTACTTC.

Regarding this clonotype: A much larger clone lies one base from this, so it may be a read error. The chain combines TRBV6-1 with TRBJ2-1; a weak D match, TRBD1 (5 bases). The V end was cut by 7 bases, the J end by 0 bases, with 13 bases between. Germline V gene sequence: CDR1 MNHNS, CDR2 SASEGT. The CDR3 length is 15 residues. In DNA form, the CDR3 reads TGTGCCAGCATAAAGGGGCTCAGCTCCTACAATGAGCAGTTCTTC. Encoded protein: CASIKGLSSYNEQFF.

With respect to this clonotype: A single base separates this from a much larger clone, so it may be a read error. The V and J genes are TRBV5-5 and TRBJ2-2; either TRBD1 or TRBD2 may fit D (5 bases each). Germline assignment: CDR1 SGHKS and CDR2 YYEKEE (reference sequence). This CDR3 region has 15 residues. CDR3 residues: CASGLDGAGTGELFF. CDR3 DNA: TGTGCCAGCGGCTTGGATGGGGCGGGCACCGGGGAGCTGTTTTTT. Together with reference TRBV5-5 and TRBJ2-2, the CDR3 gives the full variable domain: DAGVTQSPTHLIKTRGQQVTLRCSPISGHKSVSWYQQVLGQGPQFIFQYYEKEERGRGNFPDRFSARQFPNYSSELNVNALLLGDSALYLCASGLDGAGTGELFFGEGSRLTVL.

On this clonotype: One end of the junction varies from germline; a read error may be responsible. The rearrangement links TRBV6-2 or TRBV6-3 to TRBJ2-3, with D unresolved. Germline assignment: CDR1 MNHEY and CDR2 SVGEGT. The CDR3 has 14 amino acids. CDR3 bases: TGTGCCAGTAGTTCCAGACTCAGCGCAGATACGCAGTATTTT. As protein: CASSSRLSADTQYF.

V is TRBV11-3 and J is TRBJ2-2; TRBD2 is a possible D gene (5 bases). This CDR3 region has 15 residues. Germline V gene sequence: CDR1 SGHNT, CDR2 YENEEA. V lost 5 bases to trimming and J lost 6 bases, with 16 bases between them. CDR3 protein: CASSLRVILSGELFF. CDR3 in DNA: TGTGCCAGCAGCCTGAGGGTCATCCTATCCGGGGAGCTGTTTTTT.

This clonotype was found a few times. The CDR3 nucleotides read TGTGTCAGTAGCTTAGAAGCGGGAGGACCAGATACGCAGTATTTT. Protein: CVSSLEAGGPDTQYF. The chain is built from TRBV11-3 and TRBJ2-3; 9 bases map to TRBD2. The CDR3 spans 15 residues. Germline loops: CDR1 SGHNT, CDR2 YENEEA.

This clonotype was seen many times. The chain carries TRBV11-2 and TRBJ2-7; D is perhaps TRBD1 or TRBD2 (6 bases each). Per germline, CDR1 SGHAT and CDR2 FQNNGV. CDR3 length equals 16 residues. Trimming cost V 1 base and J 2 bases, with 15 bases left between them. The CDR3 reads CASSLGLGGSTYEQYF. In DNA form, the CDR3 reads TGTGCCAGCAGCTTAGGTCTCGGGGGCTCCACCTACGAGCAGTACTTC.

This clonotype was recorded at least ten times. The chain joins TRBV28 to TRBJ2-6; D perhaps matches TRBD1 (6 bases). The germline gives CDR1 MDHEN, CDR2 SYDVKM. CDR3 size: 16 residues. V was pared by 5 bases and J by 2 bases, with 13 bases between. The CDR3 DNA is TGTGCCAGCAGTCACAGGGAACCCACTGGGGCCAACGTCCTGACTTTC. This codes for CASSHREPTGANVLTF. The variable domain in full, completed from reference TRBV28 and TRBJ2-6, reads DVKVTQSSRYLVKRTGEKVFLECVQDMDHENMFWYRQDPGLGLRLIYFSYDVKMKEKGDIPEGYSVSREKKERFSLILESASTNQTSMYLCASSHREPTGANVLTFGAGSRLTVL.

This clonotype was observed many times. The V gene is TRBV11-3, the J gene TRBJ1-2, with 7 bases lining up with TRBD1. After removal of 0 bases from V and 5 bases from J, the junction contained 12 bases not matched to a gene. In germline, CDR1 is SGHNT, CDR2 YENEEA. The CDR3 is made up of 17 amino acids. The CDR3 protein is CASSLDGRLEGAYGYTF. CDR3 DNA: TGTGCCAGCAGCTTAGATGGACGATTGGAGGGGGCTTATGGCTACACCTTC. The variable domain in full, with the rest retrieved from reference TRBV11-3 and TRBJ1-2, is EAGVVQSPRYKIIEKKQPVAFWCNPISGHNTLYWYLQNLGQGPELLIRYENEEAVDDSQLPKDRFSAERLKGVDSTLKIQPAELGDSAVYLCASSLDGRLEGAYGYTFGSGTRLTVV.

As concerns this clonotype: This sequence may be a read error, since a much larger clone differs from it by one base. The rearrangement joins TRBV7-8 to TRBJ1-6; D ambiguous. This CDR3 has 14 residues. Per the germline V gene, CDR1 is SGHVS and CDR2 is FQNEAQ. The DNA for the CDR3 is TGTGCCAGCACCAACGGACGGGATAATCCACCCCTCCACTTT. The encoded protein is CASTNGRDNPPLHF. The whole variable domain, remainder taken from reference TRBV7-8 and TRBJ1-6, is GAGVSQSPRYKVAKRGQDVALRCDPISGHVSLFWYQQALGQGPEFLTYFQNEAQLDKSGLPSDRFFAERPEGSVSTLKIQRTQQEDSAVYLCASTNGRDNPPLHFGNGTRLTVT.